Listed below are T cell receptor beta chains from one sample, sequenced in a study of Graves' ophthalmopathy and Graves' hyperthyroidism. TCRdb passed the multiplex PCR reads through MiXCR, listing each CDR3 protein once. The data show approximately 210,000 distinct CDR3 sequences, roughly 21% seen once. Sequenced input: peripheral blood. All receptors derive from a woman in her forties or fifties with Graves' ophthalmopathy. CDR3s include the opening cysteine and the closing phenylalanine or tryptophan. D genes are given only for firm matches. Where a row states a size, it is once, few, many or the class of an expanded clone; other rows omit it.

>many|TRBJ1-2|-|TRBV9
CASSVGGHSYGYTF
TGTGCCAGCAGCGTAGGTGGGCACTCCTATGGCTACACCTTC
>once|TRBJ1-5|-|TRBV2
CTSSETGTRVEYGQPQHF
TGTACCAGCAGTGAAACAGGGACCCGAGTTGAGTATGGTCAGCCCCAGCATTTT
>-|TRBJ1-5|TRBD1|TRBV6-1
CVSSTAQGSQQPQHF
TGTGTCAGCAGTACGGCACAGGGGAGTCAACAGCCCCAGCATTTT
>-|TRBJ1-2|-|TRBV28
CASSLGHRYYGYTF
TGTGCCAGCAGCTTGGGACACAGATACTATGGCTACACCTTC
>many|TRBJ1-5|-|TRBV20-1
CSARRDPVGNQPQHF
TGCAGTGCTAGAAGGGACCCCGTGGGCAATCAGCCCCAGCATTTT
>many|TRBJ1-5|-|TRBV19
CASSITGAGGNQPQHF
TGTGCCAGTAGTATCACGGGAGCGGGGGGCAATCAGCCCCAGCATTTT
>many|TRBJ2-5|-|TRBV7-2
CASSYGRGAPQYF
TGTGCCAGCAGCTATGGTCGGGGGGCGCCCCAGTACTTC
>-|TRBJ1-2|-|TRBV30
CAWSPMRQNYGYTF
TGTGCCTGGAGTCCCATGCGGCAGAACTATGGCTACACCTTC
>many|TRBJ1-1|-|TRBV6-5
CASSYTGKGEAFF
TGTGCCAGCAGTTACACAGGGAAGGGTGAAGCTTTCTTT
>many|TRBJ1-2|TRBD1|TRBV29-1
CSVQQGMSGYTF
TGCAGCGTACAACAGGGGATGAGTGGCTACACCTTC
>many|TRBJ2-7|-|TRBV28
CASSHAGRQGNF
TGTGCCAGCAGCCACGCAGGGAGACAAGGGAACTTC
>-|TRBJ2-5|TRBD2|TRBV20-1
CSASTLAVQETQYF
TGCAGTGCTAGCACCCTAGCGGTCCAAGAGACCCAGTACTTC
>-|TRBJ2-5|TRBD2|TRBV12-3/TRBV12-4
CASIRTRQGGTQYF
TGTGCCAGCATCAGGACTAGACAAGGAGGGACCCAGTACTTC